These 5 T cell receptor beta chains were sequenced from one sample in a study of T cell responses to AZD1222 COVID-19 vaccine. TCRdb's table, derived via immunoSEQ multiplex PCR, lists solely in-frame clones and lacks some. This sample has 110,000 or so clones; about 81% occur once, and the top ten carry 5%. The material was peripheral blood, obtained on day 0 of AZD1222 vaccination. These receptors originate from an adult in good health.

CDR3 in amino acids: CASSHGQGRETQYF. The CDR3 DNA reads as TGTGCCAGCTCACATGGACAGGGCCGGGAGACCCAGTACTTC. The gene calls are TRBV18 and TRBJ2-5; 8 bases match TRBD1. V lost 4 bases, J lost 5 bases, and 6 bases stayed unmatched. The length of the CDR3 is 14 residues. CDR1 KGHSH and CDR2 LQKENI come from the germline V gene.

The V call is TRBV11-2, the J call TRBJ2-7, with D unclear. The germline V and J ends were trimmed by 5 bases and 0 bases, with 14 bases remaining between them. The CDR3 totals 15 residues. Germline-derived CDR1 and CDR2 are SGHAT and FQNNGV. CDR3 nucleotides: TGTGCCAGCAGCAGGGATAGTACATTCTCCTACGAGCAGTACTTC. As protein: CASSRDSTFSYEQYF. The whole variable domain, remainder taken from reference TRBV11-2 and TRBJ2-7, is EAGVAQSPRYKIIEKRQSVAFWCNPISGHATLYWYQQILGQGPKLLIQFQNNGVVDDSQLPKDRFSAERLKGVDSTLKIQPAKLEDSAVYLCASSRDSTFSYEQYFGPGTRLTVT.

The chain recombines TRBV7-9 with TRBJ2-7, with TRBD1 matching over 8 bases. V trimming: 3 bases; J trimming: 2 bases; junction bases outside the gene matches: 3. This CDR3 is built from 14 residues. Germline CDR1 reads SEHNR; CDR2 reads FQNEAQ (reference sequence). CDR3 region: CASSLTGDTYEQYF. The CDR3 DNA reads TGTGCCAGCAGCTTGACAGGGGATACCTACGAGCAGTACTTC.

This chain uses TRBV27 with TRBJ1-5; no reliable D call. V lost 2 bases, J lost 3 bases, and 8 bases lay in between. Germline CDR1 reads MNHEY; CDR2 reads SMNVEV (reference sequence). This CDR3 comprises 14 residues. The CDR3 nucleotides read TGTGCCAGCAGTTTAAATCGTTACAATCAGCCCCAGCATTTT. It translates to CASSLNRYNQPQHF.

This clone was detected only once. CDR3 DNA: TGTGCCAGCAGCCAAGAAGGGGGACCAGGGGGGTTAGATCAGCCCCAGCATTTT. This codes for CASSQEGGPGGLDQPQHF. The V and J genes are TRBV4-2 and TRBJ1-5, with TRBD1 matching over 7 bases. CDR3 length: 18 residues. The germline gives CDR1 LGHNA, CDR2 YNFKEQ. V was clipped by 0 bases and J by 5 bases; unmatched bases: 13.